This passage covers 8 T cell receptor beta chains from one sample sequenced in a study of blood T cell repertoires in COVID-19. The table came from immunoSEQ multiplex PCR; TCRdb's copy has only in-frame clones and leaves some out. The sample records about 200,000 clones, 75% to 90% being singletons. Sequencing used peripheral blood. These receptors originate from a man aged 35-49 years with acute or convalescent COVID-19.

This sequence joins TRBV9 and TRBJ2-1, with D possibly being TRBD2 (6 bases). This CDR3 is built from 13 residues. The germline V and J ends were trimmed by 3 bases and 6 bases, with 10 bases remaining between them. Looked up from germline, CDR1 is SGDLS and CDR2 is YYNGEE. The CDR3 bases are TGTGCCAGCAGCGCCACGACTAGCAATGAGCAGTTCTTC. Protein sequence: CASSATTSNEQFF.

The chain links TRBV6-5 to TRBJ2-2; unclear D gene. Trimming removed 5 bases from V and 2 bases from J, with 9 bases in between. The CDR3 spans 14 residues. Germline loops: CDR1 MNHEY, CDR2 SVGAGI. CDR3 nucleotide sequence: TGTGCCAGCAGTCCACGGTCCAACACCGGGGAGCTGTTTTTT. It is translated as CASSPRSNTGELFF.

This clone has just one count. The gene calls are TRBV6-2 or TRBV6-3 and TRBJ1-6, with no clear D. In germline, CDR1 is MNHEY, CDR2 SVGEGT. V was trimmed by 4 bases and J by 7 bases, leaving 8 bases between them. This CDR3 contains 13 residues. CDR3 DNA sequence: TGTGCCAGCAGTTTCCCGGGGAATTCACCCCTCCACTTT. This gives the protein CASSFPGNSPLHF.

The chain carries TRBV6-5 and TRBJ2-3; a weak D match, TRBD1 (6 bases). CDR1 and CDR2 (germline): MNHEY, SVGAGI. V lost 10 bases to trimming and J lost 2 bases, with 16 bases between them. The CDR3 is 14 amino acids. This CDR3 is CATLKPGATDTQYF. The DNA for the CDR3 is TGTGCCACCCTGAAACCAGGGGCCACAGATACGCAGTATTTT.

This clone has a single count. The gene calls are TRBV5-8 and TRBJ2-1; D is ambiguous. The V end was cut by 0 bases, the J end by 2 bases, with 9 bases between. The CDR3 length is 15 residues. The germline CDR1 and CDR2 sequences are SGHTS and YDEGEE. The CDR3 loop reads CASSLEAGAYNEQFF. CDR3 nucleotide sequence: TGTGCCAGCAGCTTGGAGGCCGGAGCCTACAATGAGCAGTTCTTC.

The J gene is TRBJ2-1, the V gene TRBV5-1; 8 bases line up with TRBD1. V shed 4 bases and J 3 bases; nucleotides not matched to a gene: 6. The CDR3 consists of 15 residues. Germline CDR1 is SGHRS and CDR2 is YFSETQ. The CDR3 nucleotides are TGCGCCAGCAGCCCCGGACAGGGCAACTACAATGAGCAGTTCTTC. Residues: CASSPGQGNYNEQFF.

This rearrangement joins TRBV3-1 (or the pseudogene TRBV3-2) to TRBJ1-1; D may be TRBD1 (5 bases). This CDR3 has 14 amino acids. V lost 2 bases to trimming and J lost 4 bases, with 11 bases between them. The germline V gene encodes CDR1 LGHDT and CDR2 YNNKEL (reference sequence). CDR3 nucleotides: TGTGCCAGCAGCCAATTGGGGCACGGCACTGAAGCTTTCTTT. It translates to CASSQLGHGTEAFF.

V gene TRBV7-9 combines with J gene TRBJ1-2; TRBD1 is a possible D gene (5 bases). This CDR3 has 15 residues. Germline V lookup: CDR1 SEHNR, CDR2 FQNEAQ (reference sequence). Trimming shortened V by 1 base and J by 3 bases, and 12 bases separated the two germline ends. The CDR3 region is CASSLVGGTDYGYTF. The CDR3 region has the DNA TGTGCCAGCAGCTTAGTGGGGGGTACGGACTATGGCTACACCTTC.